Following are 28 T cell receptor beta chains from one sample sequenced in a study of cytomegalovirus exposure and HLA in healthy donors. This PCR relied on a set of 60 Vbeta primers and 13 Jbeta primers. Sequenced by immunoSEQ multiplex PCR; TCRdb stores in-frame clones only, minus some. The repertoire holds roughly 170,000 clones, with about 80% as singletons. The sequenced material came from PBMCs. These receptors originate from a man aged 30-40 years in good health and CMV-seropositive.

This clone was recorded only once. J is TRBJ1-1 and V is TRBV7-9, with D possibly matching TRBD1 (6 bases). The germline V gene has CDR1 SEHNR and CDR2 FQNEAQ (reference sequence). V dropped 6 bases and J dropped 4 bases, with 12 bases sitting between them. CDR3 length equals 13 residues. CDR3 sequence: CASSRQGSTEAFF. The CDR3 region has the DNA TGTGCCAGCAGTCGCCAGGGGTCCACTGAAGCTTTCTTT.

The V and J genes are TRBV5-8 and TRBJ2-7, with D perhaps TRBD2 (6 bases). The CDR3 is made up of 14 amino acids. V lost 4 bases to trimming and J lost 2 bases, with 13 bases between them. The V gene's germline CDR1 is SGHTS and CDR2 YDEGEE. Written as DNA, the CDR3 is TGTGCCAGCAGCCATGGGACTTCGGCCTACGAGCAGTACTTC. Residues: CASSHGTSAYEQYF.

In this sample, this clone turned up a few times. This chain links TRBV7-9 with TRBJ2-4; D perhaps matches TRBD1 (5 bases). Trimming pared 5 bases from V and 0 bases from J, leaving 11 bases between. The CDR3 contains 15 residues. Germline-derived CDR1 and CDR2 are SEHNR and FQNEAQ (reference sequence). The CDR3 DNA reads TGTGCCAGCAGCCAAGGTCAGGGAGCCAAAAACATTCAGTACTTC. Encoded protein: CASSQGQGAKNIQYF.

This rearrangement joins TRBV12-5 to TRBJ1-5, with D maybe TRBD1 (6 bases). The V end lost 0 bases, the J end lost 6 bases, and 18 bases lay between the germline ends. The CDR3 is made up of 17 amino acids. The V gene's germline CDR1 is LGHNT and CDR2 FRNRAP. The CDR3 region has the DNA TGTGCTAGTGGTTTGGTAGTGACAGGACGGTCTGGTCAGCCCCAGCATTTT. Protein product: CASGLVVTGRSGQPQHF. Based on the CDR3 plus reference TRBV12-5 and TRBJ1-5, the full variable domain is DARVTQTPRHKVTEMGQEVTMRCQPILGHNTVFWYRQTMMQGLELLAYFRNRAPLDDSGMPKDRFSAEMPDATLATLKIQPSEPRDSAVYFCASGLVVTGRSGQPQHFGDGTRLSIL.

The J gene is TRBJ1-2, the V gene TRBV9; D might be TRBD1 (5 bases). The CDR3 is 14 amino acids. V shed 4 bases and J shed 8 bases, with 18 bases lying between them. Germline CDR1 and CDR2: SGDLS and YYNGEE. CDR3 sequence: CASSPSSGIYGYTF. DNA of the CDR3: TGTGCCAGCAGCCCCTCATCAGGGATTTACGGCTACACCTTC.

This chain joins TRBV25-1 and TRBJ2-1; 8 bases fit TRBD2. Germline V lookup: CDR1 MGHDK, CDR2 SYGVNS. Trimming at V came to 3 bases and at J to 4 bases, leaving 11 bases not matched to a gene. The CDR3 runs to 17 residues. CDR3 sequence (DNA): TGTGCCAGCAGTGATTTAAGCGGGGGCCCCGGGTACAATGAGCAGTTCTTC. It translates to CASSDLSGGPGYNEQFF. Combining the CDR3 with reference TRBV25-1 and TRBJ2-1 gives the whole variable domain EADIYQTPRYLVIGTGKKITLECSQTMGHDKMYWYQQDPGMELHLIHYSYGVNSTEKGDLSSESTVSRIRTEHFPLTLESARPSHTSQYLCASSDLSGGPGYNEQFFGPGTRLTVL.

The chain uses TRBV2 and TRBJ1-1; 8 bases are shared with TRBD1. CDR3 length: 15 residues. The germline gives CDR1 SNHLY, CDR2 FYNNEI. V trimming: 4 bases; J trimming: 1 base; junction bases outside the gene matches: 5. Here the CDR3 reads CASSAPGTGNTEAFF. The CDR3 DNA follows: TGTGCCAGCAGTGCCCCCGGGACAGGGAACACTGAAGCTTTCTTT.

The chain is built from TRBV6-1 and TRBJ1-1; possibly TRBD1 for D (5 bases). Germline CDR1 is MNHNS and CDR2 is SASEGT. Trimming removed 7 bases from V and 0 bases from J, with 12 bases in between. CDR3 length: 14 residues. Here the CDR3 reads CASNPGPMNTEAFF. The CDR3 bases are TGTGCCAGCAACCCAGGGCCGATGAACACTGAAGCTTTCTTT.

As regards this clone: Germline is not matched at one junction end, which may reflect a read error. Here the CDR3 DNA reads TGTTCCAGCAGCTTAAATTCGTCAGGGTTTACCTACGAGCAGTACTTC. Translated: CSSSLNSSGFTYEQYF. This rearrangement joins TRBV7-9 to TRBJ2-7, with TRBD1 as a possible D gene (5 bases). Germline loops: CDR1 SEHNR, CDR2 FQNEAQ (reference sequence). CDR3 size: 16 residues.

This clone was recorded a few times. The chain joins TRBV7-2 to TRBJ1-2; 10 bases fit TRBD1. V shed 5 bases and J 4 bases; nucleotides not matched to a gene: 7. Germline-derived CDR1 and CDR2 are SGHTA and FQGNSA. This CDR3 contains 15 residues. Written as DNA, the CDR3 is TGTGCCAGCAGCCCCTGGGACAGGGGAAGCTATGGCTACACCTTC. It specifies CASSPWDRGSYGYTF.

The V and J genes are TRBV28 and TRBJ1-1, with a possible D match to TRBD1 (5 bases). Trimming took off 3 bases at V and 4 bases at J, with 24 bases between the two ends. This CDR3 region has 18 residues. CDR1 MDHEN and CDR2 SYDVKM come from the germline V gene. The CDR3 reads CASSFRPGGRGGGTEAFF. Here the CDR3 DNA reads TGTGCCAGCAGTTTCCGCCCGGGGGGGAGGGGAGGAGGCACTGAAGCTTTCTTT. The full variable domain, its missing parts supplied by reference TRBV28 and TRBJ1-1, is DVKVTQSSRYLVKRTGEKVFLECVQDMDHENMFWYRQDPGLGLRLIYFSYDVKMKEKGDIPEGYSVSREKKERFSLILESASTNQTSMYLCASSFRPGGRGGGTEAFFGQGTRLTVV.

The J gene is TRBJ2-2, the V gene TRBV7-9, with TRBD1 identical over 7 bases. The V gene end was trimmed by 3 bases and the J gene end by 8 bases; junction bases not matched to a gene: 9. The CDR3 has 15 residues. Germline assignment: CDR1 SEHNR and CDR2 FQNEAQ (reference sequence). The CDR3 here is CASSLGDRETGELFF. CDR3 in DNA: TGTGCCAGCAGCTTGGGCGACAGGGAGACTGGGGAGCTGTTTTTT.

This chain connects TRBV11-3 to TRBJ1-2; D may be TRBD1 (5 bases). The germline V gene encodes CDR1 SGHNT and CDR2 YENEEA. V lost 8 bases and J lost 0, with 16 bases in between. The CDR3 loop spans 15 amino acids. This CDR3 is CASGSRGGANYGYTF. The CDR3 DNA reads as TGTGCCAGCGGCTCCCGCGGGGGAGCTAACTATGGCTACACCTTC.

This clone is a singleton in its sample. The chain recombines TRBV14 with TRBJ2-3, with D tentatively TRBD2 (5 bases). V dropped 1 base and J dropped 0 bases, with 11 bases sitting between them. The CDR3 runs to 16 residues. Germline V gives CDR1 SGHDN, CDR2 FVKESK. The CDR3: CASSQGSSFSTDTQYF. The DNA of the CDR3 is TGTGCCAGCAGCCAAGGCTCTAGCTTTAGCACAGATACGCAGTATTTT.

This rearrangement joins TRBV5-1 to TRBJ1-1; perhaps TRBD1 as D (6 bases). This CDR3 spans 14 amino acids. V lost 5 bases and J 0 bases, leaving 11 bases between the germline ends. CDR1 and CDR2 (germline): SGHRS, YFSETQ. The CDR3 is CASRRDRLNTEAFF. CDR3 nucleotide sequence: TGCGCCAGCAGACGTGACAGGTTGAACACTGAAGCTTTCTTT.

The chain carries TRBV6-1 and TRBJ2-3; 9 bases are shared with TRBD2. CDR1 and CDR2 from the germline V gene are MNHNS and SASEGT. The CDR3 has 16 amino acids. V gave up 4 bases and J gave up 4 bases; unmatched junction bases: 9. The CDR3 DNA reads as TGTGCCAGCAGTGGGGAACTAGCGGGTAGGTCAGATACGCAGTATTTT. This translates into CASSGELAGRSDTQYF.

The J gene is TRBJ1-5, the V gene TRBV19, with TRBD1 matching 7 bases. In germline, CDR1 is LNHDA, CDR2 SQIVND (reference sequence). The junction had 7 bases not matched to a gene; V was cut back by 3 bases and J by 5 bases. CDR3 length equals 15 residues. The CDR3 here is CASSMRGQGDQPQHF. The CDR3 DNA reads TGTGCCAGTAGTATGAGGGGGCAGGGAGATCAGCCCCAGCATTTT.

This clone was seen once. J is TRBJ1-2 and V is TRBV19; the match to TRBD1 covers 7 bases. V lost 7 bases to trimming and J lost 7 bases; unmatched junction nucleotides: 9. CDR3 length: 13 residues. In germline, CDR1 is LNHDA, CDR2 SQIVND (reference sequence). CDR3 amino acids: CASNQQGSGGYTF. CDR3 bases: TGTGCCAGTAACCAACAGGGGTCGGGTGGCTACACCTTC.

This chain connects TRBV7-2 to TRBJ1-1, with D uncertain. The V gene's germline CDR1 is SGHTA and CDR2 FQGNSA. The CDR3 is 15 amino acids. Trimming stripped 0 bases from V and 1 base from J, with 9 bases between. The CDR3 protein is CASSLAANRNTEAFF. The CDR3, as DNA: TGTGCCAGCAGCTTAGCCGCCAACAGGAACACTGAAGCTTTCTTT.

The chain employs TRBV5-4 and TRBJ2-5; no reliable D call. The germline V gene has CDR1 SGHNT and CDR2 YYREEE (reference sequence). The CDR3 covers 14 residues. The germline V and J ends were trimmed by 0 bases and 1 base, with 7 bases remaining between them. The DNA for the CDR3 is TGTGCCAGCAGCTTGGACGGGTTCCAAGAGACCCAGTACTTC. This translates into CASSLDGFQETQYF.

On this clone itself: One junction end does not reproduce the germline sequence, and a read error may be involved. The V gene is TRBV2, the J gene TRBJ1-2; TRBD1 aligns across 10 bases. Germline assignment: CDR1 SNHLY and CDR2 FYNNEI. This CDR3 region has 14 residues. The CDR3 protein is CASRFRDRGTQLHF. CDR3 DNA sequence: TGTGCCAGCAGATTTCGGGACAGGGGCACCCAACTTCACTTC.

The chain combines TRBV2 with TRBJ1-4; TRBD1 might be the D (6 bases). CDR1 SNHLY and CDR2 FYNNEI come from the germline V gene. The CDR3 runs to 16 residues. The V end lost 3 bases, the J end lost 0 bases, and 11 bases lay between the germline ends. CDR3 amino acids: CASSEGQQATNEKLFF. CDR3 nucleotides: TGTGCCAGCAGTGAGGGACAACAGGCAACTAATGAAAAACTGTTTTTT.

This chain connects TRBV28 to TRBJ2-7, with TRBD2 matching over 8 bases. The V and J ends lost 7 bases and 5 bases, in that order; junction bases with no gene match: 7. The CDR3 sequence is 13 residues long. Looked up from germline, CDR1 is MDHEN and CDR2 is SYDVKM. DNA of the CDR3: TGTGCCAGCACCCTCGGGGGGGGGAACGAGCAGTACTTC. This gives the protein CASTLGGGNEQYF.

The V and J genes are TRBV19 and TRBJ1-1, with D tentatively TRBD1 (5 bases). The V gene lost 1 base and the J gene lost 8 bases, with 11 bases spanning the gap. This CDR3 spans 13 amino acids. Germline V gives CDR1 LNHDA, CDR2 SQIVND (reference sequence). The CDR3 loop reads CASSIAGGLEAFF. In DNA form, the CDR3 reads TGTGCCAGTAGTATAGCGGGGGGATTGGAAGCTTTCTTT.

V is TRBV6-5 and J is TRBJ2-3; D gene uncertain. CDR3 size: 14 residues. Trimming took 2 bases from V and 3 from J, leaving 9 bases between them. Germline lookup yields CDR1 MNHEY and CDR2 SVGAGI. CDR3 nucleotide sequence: TGTGCCAGCAGTTACAGGTCCGGGACAGATACGCAGTATTTT. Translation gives CASSYRSGTDTQYF.

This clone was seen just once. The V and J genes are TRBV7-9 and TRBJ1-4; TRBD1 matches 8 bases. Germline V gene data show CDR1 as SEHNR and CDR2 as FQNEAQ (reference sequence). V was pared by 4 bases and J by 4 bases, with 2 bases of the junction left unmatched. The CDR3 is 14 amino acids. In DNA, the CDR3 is TGTGCCAGCAGCTCCGACAGGGGTAATGAAAAACTGTTTTTT. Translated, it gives CASSSDRGNEKLFF.

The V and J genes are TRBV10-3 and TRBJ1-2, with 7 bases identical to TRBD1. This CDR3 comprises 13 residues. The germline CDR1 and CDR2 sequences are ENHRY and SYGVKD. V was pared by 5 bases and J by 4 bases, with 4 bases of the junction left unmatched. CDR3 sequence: CAISPDRAYGYTF. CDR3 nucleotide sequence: TGTGCCATCAGTCCTGACAGGGCCTATGGCTACACCTTC.

As DNA, the CDR3 is TGTGCCAGCAGCTACGACAGGGGACGCAATCAGCCCCAGCATTTT. This codes for CASSYDRGRNQPQHF. The gene calls are TRBV2 and TRBJ1-5; 8 nucleotides align to TRBD1. Germline loops: CDR1 SNHLY, CDR2 FYNNEI. The junction had 6 bases not matched to a gene; V was cut back by 6 bases and J by 2 bases. The CDR3 spans 15 residues. Using reference TRBV2 and TRBJ1-5 for the parts outside the CDR3, the full variable domain is EPEVTQTPSHQVTQMGQEVILRCVPISNHLYFYWYRQILGQKVEFLVSFYNNEISEKSEIFDDQFSVERPDGSNFTLKIRSTKLEDSAMYFCASSYDRGRNQPQHFGDGTRLSIL.